Each of the 23 T cell receptor beta chains below was sequenced from the same sample in a study of control samples from healthy donors and cancer patients. Assay: immunoSEQ multiplex PCR; the TCRdb copy retains only in-frame clones and omits some. The repertoire holds tens of thousands of clones, with roughly 95% as singletons. Sequenced sample: blood. These receptors were taken from a man younger than 40 in good health.

This chain joins TRBV14 and TRBJ2-6; 7 bases are a match to TRBD2. The V gene end was trimmed by 4 bases and the J gene end by 0 bases; junction bases not matched to a gene: 9. This CDR3 is 18 amino acids long. In germline, CDR1 is SGHDN, CDR2 FVKESK. In DNA form, the CDR3 reads TGTGCCAGCAGCCCCCTGGGAGGGAAGCGCTCTGGGGCCAACGTCCTGACTTTC. It encodes CASSPLGGKRSGANVLTF.

This clone appeared a few times. This chain links TRBV6-1 with TRBJ1-1, with 7 bases lining up with TRBD1. Germline CDR1 reads MNHNS; CDR2 reads SASEGT. Germline trimming cut 1 base from V and 4 bases from J; bases unmatched to any gene: 3. This CDR3 has 14 amino acids. The CDR3 protein is CASSEGQGFTEAFF. Written as DNA, the CDR3 is TGTGCCAGCAGTGAAGGACAGGGATTCACTGAAGCTTTCTTT.

This rearrangement joins TRBV29-1 to TRBJ1-2; 8 bases map to TRBD1. CDR3 length: 14 amino acids. The germline V gene has CDR1 SQVTM and CDR2 ANQGSEA. V shed 6 bases, J shed 7 bases, and the junction held 13 bases outside the gene matches. In nucleotides, the CDR3 is TGCAGCGTGCAACCGGACAGGGTAGGAACTGGCTACACCTTC. As protein: CSVQPDRVGTGYTF.

The chain combines TRBV5-5 with TRBJ1-1; 8 nucleotides align to TRBD1. From germline, CDR1 is SGHKS and CDR2 YYEKEE (reference sequence). The CDR3 spans 14 residues. Unmatched junction bases numbered 4, after V lost 4 bases and J lost 2 bases. The CDR3 protein is CASSLTGANTEAFF. In DNA, the CDR3 is TGTGCCAGCAGCCTGACAGGGGCAAACACTGAAGCTTTCTTT.

The V and J genes are TRBV28 and TRBJ2-1, with 13 bases matching TRBD2. This CDR3 contains 18 residues. Per the germline V gene, CDR1 is MDHEN and CDR2 is SYDVKM. V lost 3 bases, J lost 0 bases, and 5 bases stayed unmatched. This CDR3 reads CASSLWTSGGFSYNEQFF. CDR3 bases: TGTGCCAGCAGTTTGTGGACTAGCGGGGGATTCTCCTACAATGAGCAGTTCTTC.

This chain uses TRBV6-2 or TRBV6-3 with TRBJ2-1, with D tentatively TRBD1 or TRBD2 (5 bases each). Trimming shortened V by 2 bases and J by 9 bases, and 26 bases separated the two germline ends. Germline V CDR1 and CDR2: MNHEY, SVGEGT. This CDR3 has 18 amino acids. The DNA for the CDR3 is TGTGCCAGCAGTTACCCCCCCCTAGGTACCGGGGCCACGGCTGAGCAGTTCTTC. Its translation is CASSYPPLGTGATAEQFF.

In this sample, this clone turned up a few times. This chain joins TRBV6-2 or TRBV6-3 and TRBJ2-3; TRBD2 agrees at 7 bases. CDR3 size: 14 residues. From germline, CDR1 is MNHEY and CDR2 SVGEGT. V trimming: 4 bases; J trimming: 2 bases; junction bases outside the gene matches: 3. CDR3 DNA sequence: TGTGCCAGCAGTTCCGGGACTACCACAGATACGCAGTATTTT. This translates into CASSSGTTTDTQYF.

The rearrangement joins TRBV15 to TRBJ1-4, with a possible D match to TRBD1 (5 bases). V dropped 0 bases and J dropped 4 bases, with 12 bases sitting between them. The CDR3 loop spans 16 amino acids. Germline values: CDR1 LNHNV, CDR2 YYDKDF (reference sequence). The CDR3 protein is CATSRDRGAGNEKLFF. Written as DNA, the CDR3 is TGTGCCACCAGCAGAGACCGGGGCGCGGGTAATGAAAAACTGTTTTTT. The full variable domain, completed using reference TRBV15 and TRBJ1-4, is DAMVIQNPRYQVTQFGKPVTLSCSQTLNHNVMYWYQQKSSQAPKLLFHYYDKDFNNEADTPDNFQSRRPNTSFCFLDIRSPGLGDTAMYLCATSRDRGAGNEKLFFGSGTQLSVL.

The V gene is TRBV5-8, the J gene TRBJ1-4; 8 bases are a match to TRBD1. Per the germline V gene, CDR1 is SGHTS and CDR2 is YDEGEE. V was clipped by 5 bases and J by 8 bases; unmatched bases: 8. The CDR3 spans 14 residues. The chain's CDR3 is CASRPQGAGEKLFF. In nucleotides, the CDR3 is TGTGCCAGCAGACCGCAGGGGGCAGGGGAAAAACTGTTTTTT.

The chain is built from TRBV6-5 and TRBJ1-2, with D perhaps TRBD1 (6 bases). Per the germline V gene, CDR1 is MNHEY and CDR2 is SVGAGI. Deletions cut 4 bases from V and 0 bases from J, with 6 bases between. This CDR3 spans 13 amino acids. The CDR3 DNA reads TGTGCCAGCAGTTGGACAGCTAACTATGGCTACACCTTC. It yields the protein CASSWTANYGYTF.

For the CDR3, the DNA is TGTGCCAGCAGCCCAACAGGGAGCACTAATGAAAAACTGTTTTTT. This encodes CASSPTGSTNEKLFF. The chain couples TRBV9 to TRBJ1-4; D is perhaps TRBD1 (6 bases). The CDR3 loop spans 15 amino acids. Germline CDR1 is SGDLS and CDR2 is YYNGEE. The V and J ends lost 4 bases and 2 bases respectively, with 12 bases between them.

The chain has TRBV10-2 and TRBJ1-1; D is ambiguous. Per the germline V gene, CDR1 is WSHSY and CDR2 is SAAADI. Between the trimmed V and J ends, which lost 5 bases and 1 base, there was a span of 8 bases. CDR3 size: 13 residues. The CDR3 sequence is CASSRPGNTEAFF. CDR3 nucleotide sequence: TGCGCCAGCAGTCGACCCGGGAACACTGAAGCTTTCTTT.

The chain has TRBV28 and TRBJ2-7, with D uncertain. Per the germline V gene, CDR1 is MDHEN and CDR2 is SYDVKM. V was pared by 5 bases and J by 3 bases, with 8 bases between. The CDR3 runs to 12 residues. The CDR3 region is CASSTPIYEQYF. The CDR3 DNA follows: TGTGCCAGCAGTACCCCTATCTACGAGCAGTACTTC.

Turning to this clone: The same CDR3 arises from other DNA sequences in this sample as well. This sequence joins TRBV19 and TRBJ2-1; D is possibly TRBD1 or TRBD2 (7 bases each). In germline, CDR1 is LNHDA, CDR2 SQIVND (reference sequence). This CDR3 region has 14 residues. Trimming removed 5 bases from V and 3 bases from J, with 11 bases in between. CDR3 protein: CASSAGGDYNEQFF. The CDR3 DNA reads TGTGCCAGTAGTGCAGGGGGGGACTACAATGAGCAGTTCTTC.

The genes are TRBV9 and TRBJ1-2, with a possible D match to TRBD1 (6 bases). The germline V gene has CDR1 SGDLS and CDR2 YYNGEE. The CDR3 sequence is 13 residues long. V lost 4 bases, J lost 6 bases, and 13 bases lay in between. The CDR3 loop reads CASSLRGFDGYTF. For the CDR3, the DNA is TGTGCCAGCAGCCTTAGGGGGTTCGATGGCTACACCTTC.

Note on this clone: Its ends do not fully match the called genes, so a read error is possible. The chain links TRBV7-7 to TRBJ2-1; 12 bases are shared with TRBD2. The CDR3 contains 15 residues. Per germline, CDR1 SSHAT and CDR2 FNYEAQ (reference sequence). CDR3: CASSPGLAGYNEQFF. DNA for the CDR3: TGTGCTAGCAGCCCAGGACTAGCGGGGTACAATGAGCAGTTCTTC.

The chain uses TRBV18 and TRBJ2-1; weak D call: TRBD2 (6 bases). This CDR3 has 15 amino acids. V lost 3 bases to trimming and J lost 3 bases, with 12 bases between them. Germline V lookup: CDR1 KGHSH, CDR2 LQKENI. CDR3 sequence reads: CASSPLSGNYNEQFF. The CDR3 DNA reads as TGTGCCAGCTCACCGCTTAGCGGAAACTACAATGAGCAGTTCTTC.

The CDR3 loop is CASNQIGTGSYEQYF. In DNA form, the CDR3 reads TGTGCCAGCAACCAAATCGGGACAGGGTCTTACGAGCAGTACTTC. This chain uses TRBV7-9 with TRBJ2-7; 9 positions match TRBD1. Germline V gives CDR1 SEHNR, CDR2 FQNEAQ (reference sequence). The junction had 11 bases not matched to a gene; V was cut back by 7 bases and J by 4 bases. This CDR3 has 15 amino acids.

This chain connects TRBV3-1 (or the pseudogene TRBV3-2) to TRBJ2-1, with TRBD2 matching over 7 bases. V trimming: 2 bases; J trimming: 2 bases; junction bases outside the gene matches: 3. Per germline, CDR1 LGHDT and CDR2 YNNKEL (reference sequence). CDR3 length: 15 amino acids. The CDR3, as DNA: TGTGCCAGCAGCCAATCTAGCGGAACCTACAATGAGCAGTTCTTC. Protein sequence: CASSQSSGTYNEQFF.

The chain employs TRBV7-2 and TRBJ2-3; D possibly corresponds to TRBD2 (5 bases). This CDR3 has 16 amino acids. V was pared by 5 bases and J by 0 bases, with 15 bases between. The germline gives CDR1 SGHTA, CDR2 FQGNSA. The CDR3 coding sequence is TGTGCCAGCAGCCGGCCGCAATGGGAGAGCACAGATACGCAGTATTTT. It yields the protein CASSRPQWESTDTQYF.

This rearrangement joins TRBV6-5 to TRBJ2-2; D gene uncertain. Germline V lookup: CDR1 MNHEY, CDR2 SVGAGI. Trimming left V 6 bases short and J 4 bases short, with 9 bases between. This CDR3 contains 13 residues. This CDR3 is CASSPDRTGELFF. Here the CDR3 DNA reads TGTGCCAGCAGCCCGGACCGCACCGGGGAGCTGTTTTTT.

The chain combines TRBV27 with TRBJ1-1; TRBD1 matches 7 bases. The CDR3 sequence is 14 residues long. Trimming took 5 bases from V and 4 from J; bases not matched to a gene: 7. The germline V gene encodes CDR1 MNHEY and CDR2 SMNVEV (reference sequence). The CDR3 bases are TGTGCCAGCAGTAAGGGACCAGGGGGCACTGAAGCTTTCTTT. Its translation: CASSKGPGGTEAFF.

The chain links TRBV7-9 to TRBJ2-7, with no clear D. CDR3 length: 12 amino acids. Trimming shortened V by 1 base and J by 4 bases, and 5 bases separated the two germline ends. Germline CDR1 is SEHNR and CDR2 is FQNEAQ (reference sequence). The chain's CDR3 is CASSLVGYEQYF. CDR3 nucleotides: TGTGCCAGCAGCTTAGTAGGTTACGAGCAGTACTTC.